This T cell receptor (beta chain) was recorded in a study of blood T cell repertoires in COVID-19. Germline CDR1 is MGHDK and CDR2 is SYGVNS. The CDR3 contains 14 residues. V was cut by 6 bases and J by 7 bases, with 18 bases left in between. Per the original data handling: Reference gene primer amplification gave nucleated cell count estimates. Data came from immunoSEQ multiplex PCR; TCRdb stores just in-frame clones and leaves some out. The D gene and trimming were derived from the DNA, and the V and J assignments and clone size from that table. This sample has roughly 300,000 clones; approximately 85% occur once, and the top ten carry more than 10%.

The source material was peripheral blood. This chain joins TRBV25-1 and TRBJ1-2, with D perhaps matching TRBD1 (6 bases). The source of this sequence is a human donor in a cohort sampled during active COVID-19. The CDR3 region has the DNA TGTGCCAGCAGACACGCGGGGGAGGGGGGTGGCTACACCTTC. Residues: CASRHAGEGGGYTF.